This T cell receptor (beta chain) emerged from a study of blood T cell repertoires in COVID-19 (dated by TCRdb to the early 2020s). Regarding the complete study: Collaborator samples came from the United States, Italy and Spain and covered acute and convalescent phases of COVID-19. The material from the prospective study consisted of cDNA or gDNA derived from T cells, B-cell-depleted T cells, or PBMCs. HLA class I and class II types, where available, came from metadata supplied by the sample provider rather than from assay-based typing. The samples were drawn from the first 160 participants of the ongoing ImmuneRACE study and from more than 1,000 subjects provided by 6 global collaborators. The dataset comprised deeply sampled blood TCRbeta repertoires from subjects exposed to, actively infected with, or recovered from COVID-19. The repertoires were released in a freely available public database meant as a resource for research on the immune response to SARS-CoV-2. Nearly every sample came with metadata listing a de-identified subject ID, COVID-19 status, age in years and sex.

Looking up the germline V gene (reference sequence) yields CDR1 DFQATT and CDR2 SNEGSKA. V is trimmed back by 3 bases and J by 3 bases, and the junction contains 11 bases that no gene match accounts for. From cysteine to phenylalanine, the CDR3 is 16 amino acids long. The entry retains the CDR3 DNA only, 48 bases that are in frame from base 1. TCRbeta CDR3 regions were amplified from genomic DNA using the immunoSEQ Assay, a bias-controlled multiplex PCR. The paper's data handling went like this. The number of nucleated cells in each sample was estimated from the amplification of reference gene primers within the assay. Sequence reads were collapsed and filtered to measure the absolute abundance of every unique TCRbeta CDR3 rearrangement. For each sample, productive Simpson clonality was calculated as the square root of Simpson's diversity index across productive rearrangements. The table was pulled from immuneACCESS by TCRdb, which kept in-frame rearrangements only. Such tables lose some clones; where checked, under half of the loss comes from unresolved V genes, and the rest has no known cause. The DNA was the basis for D and trimming; V, J and clone size are from that table. Counted in this sample were about 80,000 clones; around 88% of them appeared once. The top ten clones comprise 6% to 7.5% of the sample.

Whole blood was collected in K2EDTA tubes by collaborating institutions according to the institutions' own protocols. Collaborator samples were shipped for TCRbeta analysis as frozen whole blood, isolated PBMCs, or DNA extracted from either sample type. What the research found in general, with its limitations: How much clinical and demographic metadata was included differed by source and by participant, and the metadata was provided uncurated.

Comments on this clone: Its antigen remains undetermined. Base qualities are missing; no much larger clone stands one base away.

The receptor chain draws on TRBV20-1 and TRBJ2-7; 10 of the junction bases match TRBD2. The TCR comes from a woman older than 75 with acute or convalescent COVID-19. Sequenced: peripheral blood. At the DNA level, the sequence is TGCAGTGCTAGTTCTCCTAGCGGGAGCGCTAACTACGAGCAGTACTTC. It translates to CSASSPSGSANYEQYF.